The rows below give T cell receptor beta chains drawn from one sample of a study of cytomegalovirus exposure and HLA in healthy donors. Sequencing used immunoSEQ multiplex PCR; TCRdb keeps in-frame clones, though not all of them. This table holds 100,000 to 150,000 clones, 70% to 85% found once. Sample: PBMCs. These receptors originate from a woman aged 60-70 years in good health and CMV-seropositive. The CDR3 runs from the conserved cysteine through the conserved F or W. A D gene is named only where the DNA matches it firmly. Rows may omit the clone size; those that give it use once, few, many or a size class.

J,V,D,size,DNA,CDR3
TRBJ1-3,TRBV15,NA,NA,TGTGCCACCAGCAGAGATTTGGCGGGAGACGTTGGAAACACCATATATTTT,CATSRDLAGDVGNTIYF
TRBJ1-6,TRBV5-1,NA,NA,TGCGCCAGCAGCTTGCAAGGGGGGGGGAATTCACCCCTCCACTTT,CASSLQGGGNSPLHF
TRBJ2-7,TRBV6-5,TRBD2,NA,TGTGCCAGCAGTTACTCCGGGGTAGCGGGCGAGCAGTACTTC,CASSYSGVAGEQYF
TRBJ1-1,TRBV5-3,NA,NA,TGTGCCAGAAGCTTGGGCAGGGGATACCAGAACACTGAAGCTTTCTTT,CARSLGRGYQNTEAFF
TRBJ1-4,TRBV29-1,TRBD1,NA,TGCAGCGTTTGGGACAGCTCAACTAATGAAAAACTGTTTTTT,CSVWDSSTNEKLFF
TRBJ2-3,TRBV11-3,NA,once,TGTGCCAGCAGCTTAGGTGGCAGGTTCACAGATACGCAGTATTTT,CASSLGGRFTDTQYF
TRBJ1-1,TRBV29-1,NA,NA,TGCAGCGTTGAAGATGGATCAGGGATGAACACTGAAGCTTTCTTT,CSVEDGSGMNTEAFF
TRBJ1-1,TRBV25-1,TRBD1,NA,TGTGCCAGCAGTGATTGGGACAGCCACACTGAAGCTTTCTTT,CASSDWDSHTEAFF
TRBJ1-5,TRBV5-5,TRBD1,NA,TGTGCCAGCAGCTTTTCAGGGGGCGATCAGCCCCAGCATTTT,CASSFSGGDQPQHF
TRBJ1-4,TRBV18,TRBD1,NA,TGTGCCAGCTCACCACCGACAGGGGGCTACGAAAAACTGTTTTTT,CASSPPTGGYEKLFF
TRBJ1-1,TRBV9,NA,once,TGTGCCAGCAGCGTGCGGGGGGACACTGAAGCTTTCTTT,CASSVRGDTEAFF
TRBJ2-7,TRBV6-1,NA,NA,TGTGCCAGCACGTACGGGACCTACGAGCAGTACTTC,CASTYGTYEQYF
TRBJ2-5,TRBV7-7,TRBD2,few,TGTGCTAGCAGCTTAGCCGGGGGGGAGACCCAGTACTTC,CASSLAGGETQYF
TRBJ1-1,TRBV7-3,NA,NA,TGTGCCAGCAGCACTTCAAACGCTGCTGAAGCTTTCTTT,CASSTSNAAEAFF
TRBJ2-7,TRBV18,TRBD1,NA,TGTGCCAGCTCACCGAGGAGACAGGGGGCAGGGTTCGAGCAGTACTTC,CASSPRRQGAGFEQYF
TRBJ1-1,TRBV6-5,TRBD1,NA,TGTGCCAGCAGTTCCGAAGGGACAGGGTTCACTGAAGCTTTCTTT,CASSSEGTGFTEAFF
TRBJ2-7,TRBV27,TRBD1,few,TGTGCCAGCAGTTCGGGACAGCCCTCCTACGAGCAGTACTTC,CASSSGQPSYEQYF
TRBJ2-1,TRBV6-1,NA,NA,TGTGCCAGCTCCCGGACAGAACTCAATGAGCAGTTCTTC,CASSRTELNEQFF
TRBJ1-1,TRBV18,NA,NA,TGTGCCAGCTCACCCCCCCAGGCGAGCACTGAAGCTTTCTTT,CASSPPQASTEAFF
TRBJ2-3,TRBV5-1,TRBD1,NA,TGCGCCAGCAGCTTGGGACAGGGGTGGGATACGCAGTATTTT,CASSLGQGWDTQYF
TRBJ2-3,TRBV5-5,TRBD2,NA,TGTGCCAGCAGCTCGACTAGCGGGGGCTTGGCGCAGTATTTT,CASSSTSGGLAQYF
TRBJ1-2,TRBV11-2,TRBD1,NA,TGTGCCAGCAGCTTAGAAAGGGACAGAACTTATGGCTACACCTTC,CASSLERDRTYGYTF
TRBJ1-2,TRBV7-8,NA,NA,TGTGCCAGCCTAGCGGCGGGAAGGGGCTACACCTTC,CASLAAGRGYTF
TRBJ1-2,TRBV19,NA,NA,TGTGCCAGTAGTATCTTTACTGGCAGGGGCTATGGCTACACCTTC,CASSIFTGRGYGYTF
TRBJ2-5,TRBV19,NA,NA,TGTGCCAGTAGTATCTTACTAGCACAACAAGAGACCCAGTACTTC,CASSILLAQQETQYF
TRBJ1-4,TRBV19,NA,once,TGTGCCAGTAGCCGCCCCGGGATTTTGGGGGAAAAACTGTTTTTT,CASSRPGILGEKLFF
TRBJ2-2,TRBV29-1,TRBD1,NA,TGCAGCGTCCGGGACAGGGGAAACACCGGGGAGCTGTTTTTT,CSVRDRGNTGELFF
TRBJ2-7,TRBV11-3,NA,NA,TGTGCCAGCAGCCCCTCATGGAGCTCCTACGAGCAGTACTTC,CASSPSWSSYEQYF
TRBJ1-5,TRBV19,NA,few,TGTGCCAGTAGTATTCGACTCATAAACGGTCAGCCCCAGCATTTT,CASSIRLINGQPQHF
TRBJ1-1,TRBV6-1,TRBD1,NA,TGTGCCAGCAGGAAGGGACAGGGGAACACTGAAGCTTTCTTT,CASRKGQGNTEAFF
TRBJ1-2,TRBV18,NA,NA,TGTGCCAGCTCACCTGACAGGCAGGGCTACACCTTC,CASSPDRQGYTF
TRBJ1-1,TRBV27,NA,NA,TGTGCCAGCAGTTGGGGGGGTTCGTGGACTGAAGCTTTCTTT,CASSWGGSWTEAFF
TRBJ2-1,TRBV4-1,TRBD1,NA,TGCGCCAGCAGCCAAACGGGACAGGGCTACAATGAGCAGTTCTTC,CASSQTGQGYNEQFF
TRBJ1-2,TRBV5-1,TRBD1,NA,TGCGCCAGCAGCTGGGGGGACAGGAAATATGGCTACACCTTC,CASSWGDRKYGYTF
TRBJ1-1,TRBV7-8,NA,NA,TGTGCCAGCAGCCCCCGGCAGGCTATGAACACTGAAGCTTTCTTT,CASSPRQAMNTEAFF
TRBJ2-1,TRBV6-1,NA,NA,TGTGCCAGCAGTGAGGTAAAGCTTACGCAGTTCTTC,CASSEVKLTQFF
TRBJ2-5,TRBV5-1,TRBD2,once,TGCGCCAGCACCCCGGGACTAGCGGGGTTCCAAGAGACCCAGTACTTC,CASTPGLAGFQETQYF
TRBJ1-2,TRBV7-9,NA,NA,TGTGCCAGCACTTTACAGGGACCCTATGGCTACACCTTC,CASTLQGPYGYTF
TRBJ1-3,TRBV9,TRBD1,NA,TGTGCCAGCAGCGTGACAGGGGGCAGTTATGGAAACACCATATATTTT,CASSVTGGSYGNTIYF
TRBJ2-7,TRBV4-1,NA,NA,TGCGCCAGCAGCCAAGGCTCAAGCTCCTACGAGCGGTACTTC,CASSQGSSSYERYF
TRBJ2-1,TRBV7-6,NA,NA,TGTGCCAGCAGCTTAGAGGCGGATTCCTACAATGAGCAGTTCTTC,CASSLEADSYNEQFF
TRBJ2-7,TRBV5-6,NA,NA,TGTGCCAGCAGCGCGGGCCTGCAGGCCCTGCTCGCCTACGAGCAGTACTTC,CASSAGLQALLAYEQYF
TRBJ2-2,TRBV9,NA,NA,TGTGCCAGCAGCGTAGGCGGCCTAGCAAGGGACACCGGGGAGCTGTTTTTT,CASSVGGLARDTGELFF
TRBJ1-1,TRBV27,NA,NA,TGTGCCAGCAGTTTGCGGGCCCTAGGCACTGAAGCTTTCTTT,CASSLRALGTEAFF
TRBJ1-1,TRBV9,NA,NA,TGTGCCAGCAGCGTAGGAGTGGAGGGTGGTGAAGCTTTCTTT,CASSVGVEGGEAFF
TRBJ1-6,TRBV25-1,TRBD1,NA,TGTGCCAGCAGTCCTGCACAGGGGACAAATTCACCCCTCCACTTT,CASSPAQGTNSPLHF
TRBJ1-1,TRBV5-4,NA,NA,TGTGCCAGCAGCCCGAATAGGGGGGGGTATTCAGAAGCTTTCTTT,CASSPNRGGYSEAFF
TRBJ1-4,TRBV9,NA,NA,TGTGCCAGCAGCGTAGCGTGGGGCACTAATGAAAAACTGTTTTTT,CASSVAWGTNEKLFF
TRBJ1-2,TRBV10-1,NA,NA,TGCGCCAGCAGCGAACTTCATGGACAGACCTATGGCTACACCTTC,CASSELHGQTYGYTF